This paragraph reports one TCR beta chain. Its cognate antigen is unknown. Thyroid surgery had not been preceded by any treatment in any patient. V dropped 8 bases and J dropped 5 bases, with 15 bases sitting between them. Per germline, CDR1 SEHNR and CDR2 FQNEAQ (reference sequence). The CDR3 is made up of 14 amino acids. Original processing notes: A distant-metastasis classifier for papillary thyroid cancer was built using CDR3 differences across clinicopathological groups. TCRdb re-clonotyped the PCR reads through MiXCR. These V and J calls originate from TCRdb's pipeline instead of the authors' own analysis. The table records 35,000 to 45,000 clones, around an eighth of them present only once. These data are taken from a study of metastatic and nonmetastatic thyroid tumors. Study at large: The authors compared repertoires across blood and tumor or nodule tissue from malignant and benign thyroid patients. Study results and caveats: It was reportedly found that TCR beta diversity was significantly higher in malignant thyroid tumors than in benign nodules, a difference seen in both blood and tumor samples.

The rearrangement links TRBV7-9 to TRBJ2-2; perhaps TRBD2 as D (6 bases). The specimen sequenced was blood. This TCR was recovered from a male donor with papillary thyroid cancer or a benign thyroid nodule (not recorded which). Some clones in this sample may be carry-over from other donors' samples. This chain's CDR3 is CASSWTGVTGELFF. DNA of the CDR3: TGTGCCAGCTCCTGGACGGGAGTTACCGGGGAGCTGTTTTTT.